A single sample gave rise to the 24 T cell receptor beta chains below, sequenced in a study of Ad26.COV2.S vaccination and SARS-CoV-2 variants. TCRdb keeps only in-frame clones here, not all; method: immunoSEQ multiplex PCR. The sample gives about 680,000 clones, about 90% of which show up once; over 1.3% is in the top ten. The treatment was: about 20 received Ad26.COV2.S at low or high dose, single or two shots; roughly five received placebo; per-sample allocation not given. Sample collection was performed on day 63 after the first vaccine or placebo injection. This sample comprised peripheral blood, obtained in a trial of Ad26.COV2.S vaccine versus placebo. The receptors come from a person between 18 and 65 years old who received the Ad26.COV2.S COVID-19 vaccine or a placebo.

Worth noting for this clone: The junction departs from germline at one end; a sequencing error may be responsible. The genes are TRBV18 and TRBJ2-3; no firm D call. The CDR3 contains 13 residues. Germline lookup yields CDR1 KGHSH and CDR2 LQKENI. CDR3 sequence: CATSPTSTDTQYF. The CDR3 nucleotides are TGTGCCACCTCACCGACTAGCACAGATACGCAGTATTTT.

This clone was detected only once. The chain employs TRBV14 and TRBJ1-1, with D uncertain. Per germline, CDR1 SGHDN and CDR2 FVKESK. Trimming took 2 bases from V and 11 from J, leaving 15 bases between them. This CDR3 has 13 residues. The CDR3 DNA reads as TGTGCCAGCAGCCAATCAGCGGGCGTTCGGGCTTTCTTT. Its translation: CASSQSAGVRAFF.

This chain links TRBV6-6 with TRBJ2-3; perhaps TRBD1 as D (7 bases). This CDR3 has 13 amino acids. The germline V gene has CDR1 MNHNY and CDR2 SVGAGI (reference sequence). V was trimmed by 11 bases and J by 0 bases, leaving 12 bases between them. The CDR3 DNA reads TGTGCCGGCGGGGACAGAAGCACAGATACGCAGTATTTT. Translating it yields CAGGDRSTDTQYF.

V gene TRBV25-1 combines with J gene TRBJ1-1, with D possibly TRBD1 on 6 matching bases. CDR1 and CDR2 from the germline V gene are MGHDK and SYGVNS. Trimming cost V 7 bases and J 1 base, with 10 bases left between them. CDR3 length: 13 residues. The CDR3 bases are TGTGCCAGCAACCGGGACACGAACACTGAAGCTTTCTTT. It yields the protein CASNRDTNTEAFF.

This chain connects TRBV7-9 to TRBJ1-2; D possibly corresponds to TRBD1 (6 bases). Trimming left V 5 bases short and J 8 bases short, with 18 bases between. This CDR3 is built from 14 residues. CDR1 SEHNR and CDR2 FQNEAQ come from the germline V gene (reference sequence). The CDR3 DNA is TGTGCCAGCAGCCTCGCAGGGGCGGGGGACGGCTACACCTTC. This translates into CASSLAGAGDGYTF. Using reference TRBV7-9 and TRBJ1-2 for the parts outside the CDR3, the full variable domain is DTGVSQNPRHKITKRGQNVTFRCDPISEHNRLYWYRQTLGQGPEFLTYFQNEAQLEKSRLLSDRFSAERPKGSFSTLEIQRTEQGDSAMYLCASSLAGAGDGYTFGSGTRLTVV.

The CDR3 nucleotides are TGTGCCAGCTCCTCGGCAAGAAACACTGAAGCTTTCTTT. Translated: CASSSARNTEAFF. V gene TRBV18 combines with J gene TRBJ1-1; D is unclear. Per the germline V gene, CDR1 is KGHSH and CDR2 is LQKENI. The CDR3 loop spans 13 amino acids. Trimming pared 6 bases from V and 2 bases from J, leaving 10 bases between.

The rearrangement links TRBV5-1 to TRBJ1-5, with D perhaps TRBD1 (6 bases). Per the germline V gene, CDR1 is SGHRS and CDR2 is YFSETQ. The V gene lost 4 bases and the J gene lost 0 bases, with 23 bases spanning the gap. CDR3 length: 19 amino acids. This CDR3 reads CASSQRGDRRTYSNQPQHF. The DNA of the CDR3 is TGCGCCAGCAGCCAAAGGGGAGACAGGAGAACTTATAGCAATCAGCCCCAGCATTTT.

The genes are TRBV6-5 and TRBJ1-2; D unclear. The CDR3 spans 15 residues. Germline CDR1 and CDR2: MNHEY and SVGAGI. V was pared by 0 bases and J by 4 bases, with 12 bases between. The CDR3 DNA reads as TGTGCCAGCAGTTACTCATGGGCATTAAGCTATGGCTACACCTTC. Amino acid sequence: CASSYSWALSYGYTF.

The V gene is TRBV6-5, the J gene TRBJ2-7; possible D gene TRBD2, 5 bases. The V end was cut by 6 bases, the J end by 3 bases, with 12 bases between. Per germline, CDR1 MNHEY and CDR2 SVGAGI. The CDR3 loop spans 13 amino acids. The CDR3 sequence is CASSQTRFYEQYF. CDR3 coding DNA: TGTGCCAGCAGCCAAACTAGGTTCTACGAGCAGTACTTC.

This clone was seen a few times. Other nucleotide sequences from this sample produce the same CDR3. This chain uses TRBV3-1 (or the pseudogene TRBV3-2) with TRBJ1-6; TRBD1 aligns across 8 bases. Germline V gene sequence: CDR1 LGHDT, CDR2 YNNKEL (reference sequence). V lost 2 bases and J lost 7; bases outside the gene matches: 4. This CDR3 is 15 amino acids long. In DNA form, the CDR3 reads TGTGCCAGCAGCCAAACAGGGGGAGGCAATTCACCCCTCCACTTT. It codes for CASSQTGGGNSPLHF.

In nucleotides, the CDR3 is TGCAGCGTTGTGAGGGGAGATAGCTACGAGCAGTACTTC. Translating gives CSVVRGDSYEQYF. V usage is TRBV29-1 and J usage is TRBJ2-7; D could derive from TRBD1 or TRBD2 (5 bases each). Trimming pared 4 bases from V and 3 bases from J, leaving 13 bases between. CDR3 length: 13 residues. Germline lookup yields CDR1 SQVTM and CDR2 ANQGSEA.

The chain links TRBV2 to TRBJ1-1; D gene uncertain. CDR1 is SNHLY, CDR2 FYNNEI, per germline. Trimming shortened V by 6 bases and J by 5 bases, and 7 bases separated the two germline ends. This CDR3 has 11 residues. DNA of the CDR3: TGTGCCAGCAGCGGAGAGACTGAAGCTTTCTTT. This encodes CASSGETEAFF.

This clone was seen a single time. This chain links TRBV19 with TRBJ1-6, with D possibly being TRBD1 (6 bases). V lost 4 bases, J lost 7 bases, and 17 bases lay in between. The germline V gene has CDR1 LNHDA and CDR2 SQIVND (reference sequence). The CDR3 contains 16 residues. DNA for the CDR3: TGTGCCAGTAGTACCAGATCACAGGGAGGAAATTCACCCCTCCACTTT. Translating gives CASSTRSQGGNSPLHF.

The chain has TRBV7-9 and TRBJ2-1, with a tentative D call TRBD2 (5 bases). Between the trimmed V and J ends, which lost 6 bases and 7 bases, there was a span of 25 bases. The CDR3 totals 17 residues. CDR1 and CDR2 from the germline V gene are SEHNR and FQNEAQ (reference sequence). CDR3: CASRIEGQVAKRNEQFF. The CDR3 DNA reads as TGTGCCAGCAGAATAGAGGGTCAGGTAGCAAAGCGTAATGAGCAGTTCTTC.

J is TRBJ1-4 and V is TRBV18, with D hard to call. V was trimmed by 3 bases and J by 7 bases, leaving 15 bases between them. The CDR3 sequence is 15 residues long. From germline, CDR1 is KGHSH and CDR2 LQKENI. CDR3 region: CASSPRFQSGEKLFF. The CDR3 bases are TGTGCCAGCTCACCGAGATTTCAGAGTGGTGAAAAACTGTTTTTT.

This rearrangement joins TRBV2 to TRBJ1-1; D gene unclear. The CDR3 is 18 residues long. Germline CDR1 and CDR2: SNHLY and FYNNEI. V was shortened by 6 bases and J by 0 bases, with 23 bases between the two germline ends. The chain's CDR3 is CASRELRGPNFMNTEAFF. The DNA of the CDR3 is TGTGCCAGCAGAGAGCTTCGAGGACCGAACTTCATGAACACTGAAGCTTTCTTT. Full variable domain (remainder filled in from reference TRBV2 and TRBJ1-1): EPEVTQTPSHQVTQMGQEVILRCVPISNHLYFYWYRQILGQKVEFLVSFYNNEISEKSEIFDDQFSVERPDGSNFTLKIRSTKLEDSAMYFCASRELRGPNFMNTEAFFGQGTRLTVV.

The J gene is TRBJ2-2, the V gene TRBV14, with 10 bases that match TRBD2. V shed 3 bases and J 2 bases; nucleotides not matched to a gene: 6. The CDR3 is 17 residues long. CDR1 and CDR2 from the germline V gene are SGHDN and FVKESK. This CDR3 is CASSQGGTSVNTGELFF. The DNA of the CDR3 is TGTGCCAGCAGCCAGGGCGGGACTAGCGTTAACACCGGGGAGCTGTTTTTT.

In regard to this clone: The same CDR3 arises from other DNA sequences in this sample as well. The CDR3 sequence: CASRDSRNSPLHF. DNA of the CDR3: TGTGCCAGCCGGGACAGCCGGAATTCACCCCTCCACTTT. The chain is built from TRBV27 and TRBJ1-6; TRBD1 agrees at 7 bases. The CDR3 contains 13 residues. V shed 8 bases, J shed 7 bases, and the junction held 5 bases outside the gene matches. Germline V lookup: CDR1 MNHEY, CDR2 SMNVEV (reference sequence).

The J gene is TRBJ2-7, the V gene TRBV3-1 (or the pseudogene TRBV3-2); 7 nucleotides agree with TRBD1. The germline V gene has CDR1 LGHDT and CDR2 YNNKEL (reference sequence). The CDR3 sequence is 13 residues long. V lost 4 bases to trimming and J lost 6 bases; unmatched junction nucleotides: 6. Here the CDR3 DNA reads TGTGCCAGCAGCCCTTGGGGGACAGCCGAGCAGTACTTC. Translation gives CASSPWGTAEQYF.

The chain combines TRBV12-5 with TRBJ1-4, with 8 positions matching TRBD1. This CDR3 region has 16 residues. Germline CDR1 is LGHNT and CDR2 is FRNRAP. The V and J ends lost 3 bases and 6 bases, in that order; junction bases with no gene match: 9. The CDR3 DNA follows: TGTGCTAGTGGTTTTGAAGGGACAGGTGACTATGAAAAACTGTTTTTT. Translating gives CASGFEGTGDYEKLFF.

V and J are TRBV4-3 and TRBJ1-5, with D perhaps matching TRBD1 (6 bases). The CDR3 contains 15 residues. Trimming pared 0 bases from V and 6 bases from J, leaving 12 bases between. Germline lookup yields CDR1 LGHNA and CDR2 YSLEER. The CDR3 protein is CASSQDQGFSQPQHF. In nucleotides, the CDR3 is TGCGCCAGCAGCCAAGATCAGGGGTTCAGTCAGCCCCAGCATTTT.

The chain carries TRBV7-3 and TRBJ2-2; D not resolved. This CDR3 comprises 16 residues. Trimming pared 3 bases from V and 0 bases from J, leaving 11 bases between. CDR1 is SGHTA, CDR2 FQGTGA, per germline. The DNA of the CDR3 is TGTGCCAGCAGCTTGGCACAGATCGCGAACACCGGGGAGCTGTTTTTT. It specifies CASSLAQIANTGELFF.

This clone was seen only a few times. The chain joins TRBV7-9 to TRBJ2-7, with 8 positions matching TRBD1. Trimming cost V 6 bases and J 6 bases; bases outside gene matches: 10. The germline gives CDR1 SEHNR, CDR2 FQNEAQ (reference sequence). This CDR3 has 14 residues. The CDR3 region has the DNA TGTGCCAGCAGTACCGGGACAGGCCTGTCCGAGCAGTACTTC. Amino acid sequence: CASSTGTGLSEQYF.

This chain links TRBV12-5 with TRBJ2-7; TRBD2 matches 7 bases. Germline V CDR1 and CDR2: LGHNT, FRNRAP. This CDR3 is 13 amino acids long. After removal of 5 bases from V and 2 bases from J, the junction contained 3 bases not matched to a gene. The CDR3 nucleotides read TGTGCTAGTGGTACCGGGGGGACCTACGAGCAGTACTTC. Protein product: CASGTGGTYEQYF.